This entry concerns a single T cell receptor beta chain. Its antigen is currently unknown. The CDR3 consists of 14 residues. The germline CDR1 and CDR2 sequences are MDHEN and SYDVKM. The V and J ends lost 6 bases and 4 bases, in that order; junction bases with no gene match: 6. Regulatory T cells were sorted as CD4+CD25hiCD127low/negative cells. Using immunoSEQ multiplex PCR, the repertoire was profiled, and TCRdb retains in-frame clones only, with some absent. The data contain 20,000 to 25,000 clones, approximately 94% of them singletons. The entry originates in a study of B cell selection in AIRE deficiency. Findings of the study overall: Shorter CDR3s marked shared Treg sequences, biased toward few non-templated insertions.

The chain couples TRBV28 to TRBJ2-7; 10 bases agree with TRBD1. The sample taken for sequencing was Tregs sorted from PBMCs. This sequence was found in a human donor with AIRE deficiency. The CDR3 protein is CASSLTGGWYEQYF. The CDR3 region has the DNA TGTGCCAGCAGCTTGACAGGGGGCTGGTACGAGCAGTACTTC.